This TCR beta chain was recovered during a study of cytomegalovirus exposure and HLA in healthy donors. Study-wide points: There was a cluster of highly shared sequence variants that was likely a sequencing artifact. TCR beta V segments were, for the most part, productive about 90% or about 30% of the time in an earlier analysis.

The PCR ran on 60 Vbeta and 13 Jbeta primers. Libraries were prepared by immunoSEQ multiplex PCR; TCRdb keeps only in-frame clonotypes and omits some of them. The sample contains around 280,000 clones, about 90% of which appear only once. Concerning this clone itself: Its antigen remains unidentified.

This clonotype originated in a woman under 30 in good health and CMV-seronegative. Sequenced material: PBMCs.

The CDR3 loop reads CASAPGQVPTEAFF. DNA of the CDR3: TGCGCCAGCGCACCGGGACAGGTTCCCACTGAAGCTTTCTTT. The rearrangement links TRBV10-2 to TRBJ1-1; 8 bases map to TRBD1. V shed 8 bases, J shed 4 bases, and the junction held 9 bases outside the gene matches. This CDR3 region has 14 residues. The germline gives CDR1 WSHSY, CDR2 SAAADI.